The 28 T cell receptor beta chains listed next were all sequenced from one sample in a study of T cell repertoires in cytomegalovirus infection. Antigen specificity for these receptors is unknown. A single record per CDR3 protein comes from TCRdb applying MiXCR to the reads. Among approximately 730,000 distinct CDR3 sequences listed, under 35% were seen once. This specimen was cultured CD8+ T cells from PBMCs, taken from culture after CMV antigen stimulation. The origin of the receptors is a human donor in good health (CMV status not recorded). Some clones in this sample may be carry-over from other donors' samples.

In nucleotides, the CDR3 is TGTGCCAGCTCACCCCTGGGCGAGTTCATCTCTGGGGCCAACGTCCTGACTTTC. It yields the protein CASSPLGEFISGANVLTF. This chain joins TRBV18 and TRBJ2-6; D unresolved. CDR1 is KGHSH, CDR2 LQKENI, per germline. This CDR3 has 18 residues. The V end lost 3 bases, the J end lost 0 bases, and 15 bases lay between the germline ends.

The chain recombines TRBV2 with TRBJ1-1; D is unresolved. This CDR3 spans 10 amino acids. Trimming took off 7 bases at V and 6 bases at J, with 6 bases between the two ends. Looked up from germline, CDR1 is SNHLY and CDR2 is FYNNEI. The CDR3, as DNA: TGTGCCAGCATGGGAGCTGAAGCTTTCTTT. The encoded protein is CASMGAEAFF. The whole variable domain, filled in from reference TRBV2 and TRBJ1-1, reads EPEVTQTPSHQVTQMGQEVILRCVPISNHLYFYWYRQILGQKVEFLVSFYNNEISEKSEIFDDQFSVERPDGSNFTLKIRSTKLEDSAMYFCASMGAEAFFGQGTRLTVV.

V usage is TRBV27 and J usage is TRBJ2-2, with D unclear. Germline V gives CDR1 MNHEY, CDR2 SMNVEV (reference sequence). The CDR3 runs 13 residues. Deletions cut 7 bases from V and 3 bases from J, with 9 bases between. The CDR3, as DNA: TGTGCCAGCAACCACTTTGACACCGGGGAGCTGTTTTTT. Encoded protein: CASNHFDTGELFF.

This clonotype was recorded a few times. This chain joins TRBV11-1 and TRBJ1-1; possible D gene TRBD1, 5 bases. The V end was cut by 6 bases, the J end by 4 bases, with 24 bases between. The CDR3 loop spans 17 amino acids. Germline loops: CDR1 SGHAT, CDR2 FQDESV (reference sequence). The CDR3 DNA sequence: TGTGCCAGCAGTTGGGGGATACGGTATGGAGGGAGCACTGAAGCTTTCTTT. Translating it yields CASSWGIRYGGSTEAFF.

This clonotype has a count of ten or more. The chain is built from TRBV7-6 and TRBJ2-7; 12 bases are a match to TRBD1. The ends lost 5 bases at V and 7 bases at J; junction bases unmatched: 9. The CDR3 is 15 residues long. Germline V gene data show CDR1 as SGHVS and CDR2 as FNYEAQ. CDR3 amino acids: CASSGGTGGAGEQYF. As DNA, the CDR3 is TGTGCCAGCAGCGGGGGGACAGGGGGCGCGGGGGAGCAGTACTTC.

There are many counts of this clonotype. The chain recombines TRBV7-6 with TRBJ2-3; 7 positions agree with TRBD1. The CDR3 extends over 16 amino acids. With V trimmed by 5 bases and J by 1 base, 9 bases remained unmatched. Germline-derived CDR1 and CDR2 are SGHVS and FNYEAQ. The CDR3 DNA follows: TGTGCCAGCAGCGGGGACAGCTTGCGGGGCACAGATACGCAGTATTTT. This gives the protein CASSGDSLRGTDTQYF. Filled out from reference TRBV7-6 and TRBJ2-3, the complete variable domain reads GAGVSQSPRYKVTKRGQDVALRCDPISGHVSLYWYRQALGQGPEFLTYFNYEAQQDKSGLPNDRFSAERPEGSISTLTIQRTEQRDSAMYRCASSGDSLRGTDTQYFGPGTRLTVL.

This clonotype was seen ten or more times. V is TRBV7-2 and J is TRBJ2-1, with TRBD2 identical over 12 bases. CDR3 length: 19 residues. Germline loops: CDR1 SGHTA, CDR2 FQGNSA. The V and J ends lost 5 bases and 0 bases, in that order; junction bases with no gene match: 11. The CDR3 spells CASSRLTSGGLSSYNEQFF. CDR3 coding DNA: TGTGCCAGCAGCAGACTGACTAGCGGGGGCCTGTCCTCCTACAATGAGCAGTTCTTC.

The chain carries TRBV10-3 and TRBJ1-2; TRBD1 agrees at 7 bases. Germline CDR1 ENHRY, CDR2 SYGVKD. This CDR3 region has 14 residues. The CDR3, as DNA: TGTGCTACCCAGGGAGGGGGCGAGGACTATGGCTACACCTTC. Translated, it gives CATQGGGEDYGYTF.

A few counts support this clonotype. V gene TRBV15 combines with J gene TRBJ1-1; D not certain. Looked up from germline, CDR1 is LNHNV and CDR2 is YYDKDF (reference sequence). The V end was cut by 4 bases, the J end by 3 bases, with 12 bases between. The CDR3 spans 14 residues. The CDR3 coding sequence is TGTGCCACCAGCATAACGACGGCCTACACTGAAGCTTTCTTT. Translating gives CATSITTAYTEAFF.

There are many counts of this clonotype. The chain is built from TRBV6-9 and TRBJ1-1, with no clear D. The CDR3 sequence is 14 residues long. V was shortened by 2 bases and J by 5 bases, with 12 bases between the two germline ends. The germline gives CDR1 MNHGY, CDR2 SVAAGI. The CDR3 sequence is CASSYTAGGTEAFF. The CDR3 DNA reads as TGTGCCAGCAGTTATACGGCAGGTGGGACTGAAGCTTTCTTT.

The rearrangement links TRBV19 to TRBJ1-2; 7 positions match TRBD1. This CDR3 contains 15 residues. V dropped 5 bases and J dropped 0; count of bases not matched to a gene: 6. CDR1 and CDR2 (germline): LNHDA, SQIVND (reference sequence). CDR3 protein: CASSVGQRTNYGYTF. CDR3 DNA: TGTGCCAGTAGTGTGGGACAGCGGACTAACTATGGCTACACCTTC. Supplemented by reference TRBV19 and TRBJ1-2, the full variable domain reads DGGITQSPKYLFRKEGQNVTLSCEQNLNHDAMYWYRQDPGQGLRLIYYSQIVNDFQKGDIAEGYSVSREKKESFPLTVTSAQKNPTAFYLCASSVGQRTNYGYTFGSGTRLTVV.

This clonotype has just a few counts. The chain links TRBV19 to TRBJ2-2, with D perhaps TRBD1 (6 bases). Germline lookup yields CDR1 LNHDA and CDR2 SQIVND (reference sequence). The length of the CDR3 is 15 residues. Trimming shortened V by 7 bases and J by 1 base, and 13 bases separated the two germline ends. CDR3 bases: TGTGCCAGTACCCCGGGACAAAGGAACACCGGGGAGCTGTTTTTT. Residues: CASTPGQRNTGELFF.

The chain couples TRBV11-3 to TRBJ1-1; no reliable D call. Germline assignment: CDR1 SGHNT and CDR2 YENEEA. This CDR3 region has 16 residues. Trimming pared 8 bases from V and 0 bases from J, leaving 19 bases between. The CDR3 DNA sequence: TGTGCCAGCCCGTCACGGAGGATGGAGTTGAACACTGAAGCTTTCTTT. Its translation: CASPSRRMELNTEAFF.

This clonotype was counted ten times or more. The chain recombines TRBV12-3 or TRBV12-4 with TRBJ2-1; TRBD2 is a possible D gene (7 bases). Trimming pared 10 bases from V and 7 bases from J, leaving 17 bases between. The CDR3 covers 13 residues. CDR3 bases: TGTGCCACCTGGGAGGGGGGCGGGAATGAGCAGTTCTTC. Translated, it gives CATWEGGGNEQFF.

V usage is TRBV27 and J usage is TRBJ2-1; 9 bases match TRBD2. The CDR3 has 14 amino acids. CDR1 is MNHEY, CDR2 SMNVEV, per germline (reference sequence). The V segment lost 4 bases and the J segment 6 bases; nucleotides outside the gene matches: 4. The CDR3 DNA sequence: TGTGCCAGCAGTTCGGGACTAGCCAGCAATGAGCAGTTCTTC. It encodes CASSSGLASNEQFF.

This sequence joins TRBV15 and TRBJ2-7; 7 nucleotides line up with TRBD2. CDR1 is LNHNV, CDR2 YYDKDF, per germline (reference sequence). The CDR3 sequence is 13 residues long. With V trimmed by 11 bases and J by 2 bases, 9 bases remained unmatched. The CDR3 nucleotides are TGTGCCTCCGGAAGCGGGGTACCCTACGAGCAGTACTTC. It encodes CASGSGVPYEQYF.

This clonotype was picked up many times. The rearrangement uses TRBV12-3 or TRBV12-4 and TRBJ1-1; no clear D. CDR3 length: 14 amino acids. V was pared by 5 bases and J by 0 bases, with 10 bases between. Here the CDR3 reads CASSPLSVNTEAFF. CDR3 in DNA: TGTGCCAGCAGTCCTTTATCGGTGAACACTGAAGCTTTCTTT.

The CDR3 reads CASSQYVPASTSGESTDTQYF. CDR3 DNA sequence: TGCGCCAGCAGCCAATACGTACCCGCCTCGACTAGCGGGGAAAGCACAGATACGCAGTATTTT. The rearrangement links TRBV4-1 to TRBJ2-3; 11 nucleotides line up with TRBD2. The junction had 16 bases not matched to a gene; V was cut back by 2 bases and J by 0 bases. CDR1 is MGHRA, CDR2 YSYEKL, per germline. The CDR3 has 21 residues.

This clonotype was counted at least ten times. V and J are TRBV19 and TRBJ1-3; D is undetermined. Germline V gene sequence: CDR1 LNHDA, CDR2 SQIVND (reference sequence). This CDR3 has 15 amino acids. Trimming removed 5 bases from V and 2 bases from J, with 13 bases in between. This chain's CDR3 is CASSARGATGNTIYF. CDR3 DNA: TGTGCCAGTAGTGCCCGGGGTGCCACTGGAAACACCATATATTTT.

V usage is TRBV10-3 and J usage is TRBJ1-3; D unresolved. V lost 6 bases and J lost 6, with 9 bases in between. CDR3 length: 12 residues. Per germline, CDR1 ENHRY and CDR2 SYGVKD. The CDR3 is CAIRQTQNTIYF. CDR3 in DNA: TGTGCCATCAGACAGACGCAAAACACCATATATTTT.

V usage is TRBV2 and J usage is TRBJ2-1; possibly TRBD2 for D (6 bases). This CDR3 spans 17 amino acids. Trimming shortened V by 11 bases and J by 0 bases, and 23 bases separated the two germline ends. In germline, CDR1 is SNHLY, CDR2 FYNNEI. This chain's CDR3 is CAVRGTPDPSSYNEQFF. The CDR3 nucleotides read TGTGCCGTCCGAGGGACTCCCGATCCTAGCTCCTACAATGAGCAGTTCTTC.

The genes are TRBV12-3 or TRBV12-4 and TRBJ1-1, with D possibly being TRBD1 (5 bases). The CDR3 has 14 residues. V lost 6 bases to trimming and J lost 5 bases, with 16 bases between them. The CDR3 DNA is TGTGCCAGCAGACACAGCGGCGGGGGGACTGAAGCTTTCTTT. This sequence encodes CASRHSGGGTEAFF.

Only a few counts were recorded for this clonotype. This chain joins TRBV12-3 or TRBV12-4 and TRBJ1-5, with 10 nucleotides matching TRBD1. The CDR3 has 16 residues. The V segment lost 4 bases and the J segment 7 bases; nucleotides outside the gene matches: 10. CDR3 region: CASSSPGQGSRQPQHF. In DNA form, the CDR3 reads TGTGCCAGCAGTTCTCCGGGACAGGGGAGTAGACAGCCCCAGCATTTT.

J is TRBJ1-1 and V is TRBV5-1; 8 nucleotides agree with TRBD1. Germline CDR1 is SGHRS and CDR2 is YFSETQ. The CDR3 is 14 amino acids. The V gene end was trimmed by 6 bases and the J gene end by 4 bases; junction bases not matched to a gene: 8. CDR3 loop: CASTQGAGFTEAFF. Written as DNA, the CDR3 is TGCGCCAGCACCCAGGGGGCTGGATTCACTGAAGCTTTCTTT.

This clonotype occurred once. The chain links TRBV27 to TRBJ1-1, with a tentative D call TRBD1 (5 bases). Germline CDR1 reads MNHEY; CDR2 reads SMNVEV (reference sequence). The CDR3 length is 16 residues. Between the trimmed V and J ends, which lost 8 bases and 5 bases, there was a span of 24 bases. The CDR3 nucleotides are TGTGCCAGCTCGTCTCTTGAGCAGGGAATGAGGACTGAAGCTTTCTTT. This sequence encodes CASSSLEQGMRTEAFF.

The chain is built from TRBV6-8 and TRBJ1-1; 10 bases are shared with TRBD1. V gave up 6 bases and J gave up 5 bases; unmatched junction bases: 3. The CDR3 has 13 residues. The V gene's germline CDR1 is MNHGY and CDR2 SAAAGT. CDR3: CASRQDRGTEAFF. In DNA form, the CDR3 reads TGTGCCAGCAGGCAGGACAGGGGGACTGAAGCTTTCTTT.

This clonotype was detected only a few times. The genes are TRBV12-3 or TRBV12-4 and TRBJ2-7; perhaps TRBD2 as D (6 bases). The V and J ends lost 3 bases and 0 bases respectively, with 12 bases between them. This CDR3 comprises 15 residues. As DNA, the CDR3 is TGTGCCAGCAGTTTCGGGGGAACAAGCTCCTACGAGCAGTACGTC. It encodes CASSFGGTSSYEQYV.

This clonotype was seen at least ten times. The chain has TRBV7-9 and TRBJ2-2; D is ambiguous. V was clipped by 5 bases and J by 9 bases, with 13 bases between them. Germline CDR1 and CDR2: SEHNR and FQNEAQ (reference sequence). The CDR3 totals 13 residues. CDR3 residues: CASSPSVGRELFF. The CDR3 DNA reads as TGTGCCAGCAGCCCCAGCGTGGGAAGGGAGCTGTTTTTT. The full variable domain, its missing parts supplied by reference TRBV7-9 and TRBJ2-2, is DTGVSQNPRHKITKRGQNVTFRCDPISEHNRLYWYRQTLGQGPEFLTYFQNEAQLEKSRLLSDRFSAERPKGSFSTLEIQRTEQGDSAMYLCASSPSVGRELFFGEGSRLTVL.